The sequence of this T cell receptor beta chain was determined in a study of CD8 T cells in ankylosing spondylitis. Findings of the study overall: There was a TCR beta motif, made of eight highly homologous variants, that appeared characteristic of ankylosing spondylitis blood. Before this, some motif variants had been reported in reactive arthritis synovial fluid and blood.

The CDR3 length is 16 residues. The germline gives CDR1 SGHRS, CDR2 YFSETQ. Losses at the gene ends were 4 bases for V and 1 base for J; bases not matched to a gene: 8. TCRdb called the 5' RACE reads again in MiXCR, with one record for every CDR3 protein. The sample has about 400,000 distinct CDR3 sequences, around 24% seen once. Comment on this clonotype: The antigen remains undetermined.

The J gene is TRBJ2-1, the V gene TRBV5-1, with 7 nucleotides matching TRBD2. Sequencing was performed on blood, either unsorted or a sorted T cell fraction (not recorded which). The sequence came from a male donor with ankylosing spondylitis. In DNA, the CDR3 is TGCGCCAGCAGCATAACTAGCGCCCCTTCCTACAATGAGCAGTTCTTC. This gives the protein CASSITSAPSYNEQFF. Filled out from reference TRBV5-1 and TRBJ2-1, the complete variable domain reads KAGVTQTPRYLIKTRGQQVTLSCSPISGHRSVSWYQQTPGQGLQFLFEYFSETQRNKGNFPGRFSGRQFSNSRSEMNVSTLELGDSALYLCASSITSAPSYNEQFFGPGTRLTVL.